This T cell receptor (beta chain) came from a study of blood T cell repertoires in COVID-19. Assay used: immunoSEQ multiplex PCR; TCRdb lists only in-frame clones, some missing. The repertoire includes some 150,000 clones, 80% to 90% of them detected once, and roughly 1.4% sits in the top ten. The length of the CDR3 is 14 residues. V was cut by 7 bases and J by 2 bases, with 14 bases left in between. Germline-derived CDR1 and CDR2 are SGHTA and FQGNSA. This TCR was sampled from a woman aged 45-60 years with acute or convalescent COVID-19. The V gene is TRBV7-2, the J gene TRBJ1-2; possible D gene TRBD1, 5 bases. The sequenced material came from peripheral blood. CDR3 loop: CASTPWGLNYGYTF. In DNA form, the CDR3 reads TGTGCCAGCACCCCGTGGGGACTGAACTATGGCTACACCTTC.